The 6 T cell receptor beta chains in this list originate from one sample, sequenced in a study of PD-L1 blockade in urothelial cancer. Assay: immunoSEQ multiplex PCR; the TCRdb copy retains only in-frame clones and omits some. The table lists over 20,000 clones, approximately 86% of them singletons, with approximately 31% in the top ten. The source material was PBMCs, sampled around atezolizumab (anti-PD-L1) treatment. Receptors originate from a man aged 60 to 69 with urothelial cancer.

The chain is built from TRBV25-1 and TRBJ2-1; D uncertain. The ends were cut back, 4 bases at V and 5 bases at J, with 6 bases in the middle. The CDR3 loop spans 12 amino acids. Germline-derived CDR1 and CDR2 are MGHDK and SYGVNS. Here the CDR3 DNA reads TGTGCCAGCAGTGGACTGAACAATGAGCAGTTCTTC. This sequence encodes CASSGLNNEQFF.

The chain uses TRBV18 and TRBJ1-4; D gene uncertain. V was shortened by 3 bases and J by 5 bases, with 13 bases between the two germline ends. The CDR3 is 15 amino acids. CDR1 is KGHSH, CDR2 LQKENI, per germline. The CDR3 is CASSPEGRENEKLFF. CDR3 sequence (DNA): TGTGCCAGCTCACCGGAGGGCCGAGAAAATGAAAAACTGTTTTTT.

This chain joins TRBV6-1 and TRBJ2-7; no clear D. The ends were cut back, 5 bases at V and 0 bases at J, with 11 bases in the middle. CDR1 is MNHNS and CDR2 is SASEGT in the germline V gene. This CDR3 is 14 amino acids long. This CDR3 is CASSLVSSSYEQYF. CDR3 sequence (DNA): TGTGCCAGCAGTTTGGTGTCGAGCTCCTACGAGCAGTACTTC.

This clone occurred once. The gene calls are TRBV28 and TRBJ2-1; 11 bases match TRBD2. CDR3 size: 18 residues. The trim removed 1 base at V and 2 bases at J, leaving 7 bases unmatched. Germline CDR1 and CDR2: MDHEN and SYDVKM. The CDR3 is CASSLSASGGYAYNEQFF. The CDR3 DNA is TGTGCCAGCAGTTTATCGGCTAGCGGGGGGTACGCCTACAATGAGCAGTTCTTC.

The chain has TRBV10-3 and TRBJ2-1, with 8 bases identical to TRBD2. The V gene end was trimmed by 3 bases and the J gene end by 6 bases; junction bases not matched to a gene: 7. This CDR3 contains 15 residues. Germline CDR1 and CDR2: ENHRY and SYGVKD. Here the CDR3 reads CAISDPIAGSNEQFF. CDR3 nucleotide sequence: TGTGCCATCAGTGATCCGATAGCGGGATCCAATGAGCAGTTCTTC.

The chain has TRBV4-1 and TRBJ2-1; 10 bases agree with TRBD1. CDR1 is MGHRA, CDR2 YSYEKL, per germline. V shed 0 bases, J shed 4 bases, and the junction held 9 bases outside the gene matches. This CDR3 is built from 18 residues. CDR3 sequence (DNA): TGCGCCAGCAGCCAAGAGGAATTCGGGACAGGGGCATACAATGAGCAGTTCTTC. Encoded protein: CASSQEEFGTGAYNEQFF.